The 5 T cell receptor beta chains in this list originate from one sample, sequenced in a study of radiotherapy plus CTLA-4 blockade in lung cancer. This table comes from immunoSEQ multiplex PCR, and its TCRdb copy is limited to in-frame clones, with some not included. The table has about 97,000 clones, 65% to 80% seen once. Sequences were derived from peripheral blood, sampled from a patient treated with radiotherapy plus ipilimumab. The receptors stem from a human donor with non-small cell lung cancer who had a partial response to radiotherapy plus ipilimumab. Some clones in this sample may be carry-over from other donors' samples.

The chain combines TRBV4-2 with TRBJ2-1, with D possibly matching TRBD2 (6 bases). Trimming stripped 1 base from V and 9 bases from J, with 16 bases between. The germline V gene encodes CDR1 LGHNA and CDR2 YNFKEQ. This CDR3 has 15 residues. The CDR3 loop reads CASSQAGAALFEQFF. CDR3 sequence (DNA): TGTGCCAGCAGCCAAGCGGGAGCAGCCCTTTTTGAGCAGTTCTTC.

This chain joins TRBV7-6 and TRBJ2-1; no definite D call. The germline gives CDR1 SGHVS, CDR2 FNYEAQ. V lost 2 bases and J 3 bases, leaving 11 bases between the germline ends. CDR3 length equals 15 residues. The CDR3 sequence: CASSLLYQDYNEQFF. The DNA for the CDR3 is TGTGCCAGCAGCTTACTCTACCAAGACTACAATGAGCAGTTCTTC.

The rearrangement uses TRBV5-6 and TRBJ2-1; D unclear. V lost 0 bases and J 4 bases, leaving 8 bases between the germline ends. This CDR3 spans 14 amino acids. Germline CDR1 and CDR2: SGHDT and YYEEEE. Here the CDR3 reads CASSLEQSYNEQFF. The CDR3 region has the DNA TGTGCCAGCAGCTTGGAACAGAGTTACAATGAGCAGTTCTTC.

In this sample, this clone turned up once. The chain links TRBV5-1 to TRBJ2-2; 7 bases are a match to TRBD1. V lost 3 bases to trimming and J lost 5 bases; unmatched junction nucleotides: 4. Germline V gene lookup returns CDR1 SGHRS and CDR2 YFSETQ. The CDR3 has 14 amino acids. CDR3 residues: CASSWLTGTGELFF. The DNA of the CDR3 is TGCGCCAGCAGCTGGTTGACAGGGACCGGGGAGCTGTTTTTT.

This clone turned up a few times. This sequence joins TRBV19 and TRBJ2-1; D uncertain. CDR1 LNHDA and CDR2 SQIVND come from the germline V gene (reference sequence). CDR3 length: 13 residues. Trimming stripped 3 bases from V and 8 bases from J, with 11 bases between. CDR3 sequence (DNA): TGTGCCAGTAGTATGGTCCTAAGATATGAGCAGTTCTTC. It is translated as CASSMVLRYEQFF.